The 19 T cell receptor beta chains below were found in one sample sequenced in a study of vaccination effects on CD4 cells after COVID-19. This table comes from immunoSEQ multiplex PCR, and its TCRdb copy is limited to in-frame clones, with some not included. Of 20,000 to 30,000 clones in the sample, around 73% were seen once. Antigen-specific CD4+ T cells were expanded (with viral peptide pools) by the ViraFEST assay ahead of sequencing. After more than 8 days in culture, the CD4+ T cells were isolated. Vaccine recipients, nucleocapsid antibody negative, had no prior SARS-CoV-2 infection. These receptors' antigens are unknown. Sequencing used CD4+ T cells from PBMCs cultured with SARS-CoV-2 spike peptides, obtained before COVID-19 vaccination. These receptors came from a human donor who received a COVID-19 vaccine.

This clone was detected only a few times. The chain combines TRBV5-6 with TRBJ1-1; D is ambiguous. Trimming cost V 4 bases and J 4 bases, with 14 bases left between them. CDR1 SGHDT and CDR2 YYEEEE come from the germline V gene. CDR3 size: 14 residues. The CDR3 bases are TGTGCCAGCAGCCCCCCCTCGAGGGCCACTGAAGCTTTCTTT. Translation: CASSPPSRATEAFF.

V gene TRBV4-2 combines with J gene TRBJ2-6; the D is unclear. Germline V gives CDR1 LGHNA, CDR2 YNFKEQ. Deletions cut 1 base from V and 0 bases from J, with 7 bases between. The CDR3 contains 16 residues. CDR3 sequence reads: CASSQATVSGANVLTF. For the CDR3, the DNA is TGTGCCAGCAGCCAAGCGACCGTCTCTGGGGCCAACGTCCTGACTTTC.

The chain uses TRBV12-3 or TRBV12-4 and TRBJ1-1, with no clear D. The CDR3 has 13 amino acids. The V and J ends lost 6 bases and 0 bases respectively, with 8 bases between them. This chain's CDR3 is CASSPQMNTEAFF. DNA for the CDR3: TGTGCCAGCAGCCCCCAGATGAACACTGAAGCTTTCTTT.

The chain carries TRBV2 and TRBJ1-1; TRBD1 aligns across 7 bases. The CDR3 contains 13 residues. Germline V CDR1 and CDR2: SNHLY, FYNNEI. J was trimmed by 6 bases and V by 4 bases; bases with no gene match: 5. CDR3 coding DNA: TGTGCCAGCAGTGGGATCCAGGGGGCTGAAGCTTTCTTT. Translating gives CASSGIQGAEAFF.

The chain links TRBV9 to TRBJ2-7; a possible D gene is TRBD2 (5 bases). V dropped 4 bases and J dropped 5 bases, with 10 bases sitting between them. Germline-derived CDR1 and CDR2 are SGDLS and YYNGEE. The CDR3 runs to 12 residues. The CDR3: CASSSAGDEQYF. CDR3 coding DNA: TGTGCCAGCAGCTCCGCGGGCGACGAGCAGTACTTC.

This sequence joins TRBV6-2 or TRBV6-3 and TRBJ2-1; D possibly corresponds to TRBD1 (5 bases). CDR3 length equals 17 residues. V was cut by 5 bases and J by 3 bases, with 20 bases left in between. CDR1 is MNHEY, CDR2 SVGEGT, per germline. The CDR3 loop is CASSTWGGSRSYNEQFF. The CDR3 DNA follows: TGTGCCAGCAGTACCTGGGGCGGCTCGCGGAGCTACAATGAGCAGTTCTTC.

This chain links TRBV7-6 with TRBJ2-1, with TRBD1 as a possible D gene (5 bases). The CDR3 sequence is 15 residues long. V was cut by 1 base and J by 9 bases, with 16 bases left in between. Germline-derived CDR1 and CDR2 are SGHVS and FNYEAQ. CDR3 nucleotides: TGTGCCAGCAGCTTAGAGGGGTGGGGTGTGGGTGAGCAGTTCTTC. Its translation is CASSLEGWGVGEQFF.

This clone was counted between two and nine times. J is TRBJ2-2 and V is TRBV5-4; TRBD2 matches at 9 bases. The germline V gene encodes CDR1 SGHNT and CDR2 YYREEE (reference sequence). J lost 6 bases, V lost 4 bases, and 10 bases had no gene match. CDR3 length: 16 residues. CDR3 sequence: CASSRKLAGSAGELFF. The CDR3 DNA reads as TGTGCCAGCAGCCGCAAACTAGCGGGTAGTGCCGGGGAGCTGTTTTTT.

The rearrangement links TRBV2 to TRBJ1-2; D remains ambiguous. Germline V gene sequence: CDR1 SNHLY, CDR2 FYNNEI. The germline V and J ends were trimmed by 2 bases and 4 bases, with 11 bases remaining between them. CDR3 length: 14 amino acids. CDR3 region: CASSERRQVYGYTF. As DNA, the CDR3 is TGTGCCAGCAGTGAAAGGAGGCAGGTCTATGGCTACACCTTC.

The chain employs TRBV6-5 and TRBJ1-4, with D possibly TRBD1 on 6 matching bases. The V end lost 8 bases, the J end lost 4 bases, and 11 bases lay between the germline ends. The CDR3 contains 13 residues. The germline V gene has CDR1 MNHEY and CDR2 SVGAGI. CDR3 bases: TGTGCCAGCTCAGGGGCGGGTAATGAAAAACTGTTTTTT. Translation: CASSGAGNEKLFF.

The CDR3 coding sequence is TGTGCCAGCAGCTTACTAGGGTCGGTTGGGCAGCCCCAGCATTTT. As protein: CASSLLGSVGQPQHF. V and J are TRBV5-5 and TRBJ1-5; D remains unclear. The germline V gene encodes CDR1 SGHKS and CDR2 YYEKEE (reference sequence). CDR3 length: 15 amino acids. Trimming cost V 2 bases and J 7 bases, with 16 bases left between them.

V usage is TRBV19 and J usage is TRBJ1-1; D unclear. Germline V gene sequence: CDR1 LNHDA, CDR2 SQIVND (reference sequence). V gave up 2 bases and J gave up 0 bases, with 4 bases separating them. The CDR3 sequence is 13 residues long. The CDR3 loop is CASSIQLNTEAFF. The CDR3 nucleotides read TGTGCCAGTAGTATACAGTTGAACACTGAAGCTTTCTTT.

V usage is TRBV2 and J usage is TRBJ2-7; D not certain. V dropped 7 bases and J dropped 5 bases, with 9 bases sitting between them. CDR3 length equals 11 residues. The germline CDR1 and CDR2 sequences are SNHLY and FYNNEI. The CDR3 DNA reads TGTGCCAGCACCCCCCGGGACGAGCAGTACTTC. Amino acids: CASTPRDEQYF.

The chain is built from TRBV19 and TRBJ2-1; perhaps TRBD1 as D (5 bases). Germline V CDR1 and CDR2: LNHDA, SQIVND (reference sequence). The CDR3 has 16 residues. Trimming left V 3 bases short and J 3 bases short, with 15 bases between. CDR3 residues: CASSIRTSSLYNEQFF. DNA of the CDR3: TGTGCCAGTAGTATCCGGACAAGTTCACTCTACAATGAGCAGTTCTTC.

This clone was observed a handful of times. The rearrangement uses TRBV4-1 and TRBJ1-1; 10 positions agree with TRBD1. The CDR3 spans 13 residues. Germline V CDR1 and CDR2: MGHRA, YSYEKL. V dropped 4 bases and J dropped 9; count of bases not matched to a gene: 5. In DNA form, the CDR3 reads TGCGCCAGCAGCCGGCCGGACAGGGGGAAAGCTTTCTTT. As protein: CASSRPDRGKAFF.

The count of this clone is one. Here the CDR3 DNA reads TGCAGCGTTTCGACTAGCGGGAGAGGCAATGAGCAGTTCTTC. Its translation is CSVSTSGRGNEQFF. The chain combines TRBV29-1 with TRBJ2-1, with 12 bases aligning to TRBD2. CDR3 length: 14 residues. Unmatched junction bases numbered 5, after V lost 5 bases and J lost 6 bases. From germline, CDR1 is SQVTM and CDR2 ANQGSEA.

The V gene is TRBV6-1, the J gene TRBJ2-7; the D is unclear. CDR3 length: 15 amino acids. The V end was cut by 2 bases, the J end by 4 bases, with 15 bases between. CDR1 is MNHNS, CDR2 SASEGT, per germline. Here the CDR3 reads CASSEFGGMGYEQYF. CDR3 DNA sequence: TGTGCCAGCAGTGAATTTGGTGGTATGGGGTACGAGCAGTACTTC.

A few counts support this clone. The CDR3 DNA reads TGTGCCAGCAGTGAGAGGTGGACCGGGGAGCTGTTTTTT. It codes for CASSERWTGELFF. The chain is built from TRBV2 and TRBJ2-2, with D unresolved. Germline loops: CDR1 SNHLY, CDR2 FYNNEI. Trimming removed 3 bases at V and 5 bases at J, with 7 bases between. This CDR3 has 13 residues.

This clone was found a few times. This chain connects TRBV12-3 or TRBV12-4 to TRBJ1-5; the D is unclear. This CDR3 region has 12 residues. Trimming shortened V by 4 bases and J by 11 bases, and 12 bases separated the two germline ends. CDR3 nucleotide sequence: TGTGCCAGCAGTTCCAGCCTCGCTTCCCAGCATTTT. Protein product: CASSSSLASQHF.